The present entry profiles one TCR beta chain with its context. This clone was detected once. The antigen it binds to is not known. No base qualities exist here, and no much larger clone lies one base off it. This specimen comes from a study of cytomegalovirus exposure and HLA in healthy donors (dated by TCRdb to the late 2010s). At the level of the whole study: An earlier analysis of approximately 640 of the donors reported more than 250 Gb of sequence data and roughly 110 million unique TCR beta sequences from 150 million to 200 million T cells. An early release covering roughly 580 HLA-typed donors comprised about 300 gigabases of sequencing data and approximately 85 million unique TCR sequences. Of the approximately 400 genotyped donors, 65% to 90% fell in the genetic ancestry cluster associated with self-reported Caucasian donors. The study aimed to test whether signatures of past pathogen exposure could be identified by cataloging public T cell receptors. Using immunosequencing, the study profiled T cell repertoires from around 670 subjects and related those repertoires to cytomegalovirus serostatus. A separate validation cohort of roughly 130 different subjects was used in addition to the approximately 670-subject first cohort. To predict cytomegalovirus infection status, the study brought together high-throughput TCR immunosequencing, statistical association of individual TCRs with disease status, and machine learning. In a later analysis, previously published TCR beta repertoires from 550 to 700 donors were re-analyzed and high-resolution HLA genotyping was added so that TCR occurrence patterns could be studied. Rather than using new phenotypic data, the later analysis identified candidate immune exposures from TCR beta sequences and from how often those sequences occurred across donors. To decide whether each TCR beta V gene segment behaved as functional or pseudogenic, an earlier analysis of some 570 of the donors relied on high-throughput TCR beta sequencing. Donor age, sex, ethnicity and CMV serostatus were compiled together with the repertoire data. Genome-wide SNP genotypes for about 65% of the 666 donors were used in a later genetic analysis, which treated that subset as a discovery cohort. All discovery cohort repertoires had been generated on a single sequencing platform. HLA typing covered class I and class II loci at four-digit resolution. The number of donors typed differed by locus, with roughly 629-640 for A, B, C, DRB1 and DQB1, around 560 for DQA1, 606 for DPA1, and 450 to 480 for DPB1. Roughly 5 DR-DQ haplotypes were handled as single units for association and clustering, since linkage in the cohort was strong. Among some 400 genotyped donors of the cohort, an average of about 240,000 unique TCR beta nucleotide sequences were sequenced per donor, about a sixth of them non-productive. The paper's findings and limits, for the study overall: Only TCR beta chains were sequenced in this cohort, and the absence of alpha or paired-chain data limited detectable features. The authors suggested that the approach could potentially be generalized to other disease states and immunological phenotypes. According to a later genetic analysis, donors in an Asian-associated ancestry cluster had fewer N-insertions in productive TCRs than the roughly 700-donor mean. Some IMGT-functional V segments, including TRBV6-2 and TRBV6-3, could not be told apart with the 87-base-pair reads, so those segments were excluded. A further reported finding was that TCR beta sequences accurately predicted the HLA-A and HLA-B alleles for most subjects in the first cohort. Immune exposure information for the cohort was limited to CMV serostatus. When HLA alleles, especially DR and DQ, strongly co-occurred, attributing TCR associations to individual alleles was difficult. In a later analysis, over 15,000 TCR beta sequences were associated with specific HLA alleles at a false discovery rate of 0.05. In an earlier analysis of fewer than 700 of the donors, most TCR beta V segments appeared in productive rearrangements about 87% or about 30% of the time, broadly matching IMGT annotations. In a later analysis, most CMV-associated TCR beta chains were found to appear HLA-restricted, with HLA associations seemingly driven largely by CMV exposure. The earlier analysis of around 600 of the donors excluded 15 to 20 rarely observed V segments, including chromosome 9 orphons, because counts were too low. In a later analysis, several top co-occurrence clusters were reported to appear linked to parvovirus B19, influenza, CMV and Epstein-Barr virus. In a later analysis, the rate of TCR association differed among HLA loci, with DRB1 alleles having the most associated TCRs and HLA-C alleles having the fewest. An association between a missense DCLRE1C variant and V-gene and J-gene trimming of TCR beta chains was found in a later genetic analysis and replicated in an independent cohort. Linkage disequilibrium might explain the correlated functional status among segregating V segments, but an unknown experimental factor could not be excluded. A cluster of highly shared sequence variants was judged likely to be a technical artifact of the sequencing pipeline. In the study, around 160 TCR beta chains were listed as associated with cytomegalovirus. Three of the identified cytomegalovirus-associated TCR beta chains were confirmed in vitro to be specific for cytomegalovirus antigens. Compared with equally common non-associated chains, HLA-associated TCR beta chains in a later analysis were more clonally expanded and had lower generation probabilities. Because HLA typing was missing for some donors at each locus, association tests included only the typed subset. The presence/absence analyses assumed that sequencing depth was roughly uniform across donors, and that assumption may not be true. Cytomegalovirus status was reported to be diagnosed by the classifier with high specificity and sensitivity in both the original and validation cohorts. Most TCR sequences were seen in very few donors, while some public TCRs were found in many individuals.

The cohort was made up of roughly 670 healthy bone marrow donors. At the time of sampling, all cohort members were nominally healthy, though unrecorded immune exposures were likely present. The donor tested CMV seronegative, placing the donor among the 350 to 400 seronegative members of the cohort. Every donor gave a peripheral blood sample, and the peripheral blood mononuclear cells from that sample were used for TCR beta sequencing. The Qiagen DNeasy Blood Extraction Kit was used to extract genomic DNA from the blood cell samples. Its CDR3 holds 17 amino acids, cysteine through phenylalanine. Only the CDR3 region is kept as DNA, spanning 51 bases read in frame from base 1. V gives up 1 base and J gives up 0 bases, and the segment between their germline ends measures 16 bases. CDR1 and CDR2 are drawn from the germline V gene: SGHAT, FQNNGV. The library came from the immunoSEQ multiplex PCR assay. A mixture of 60 forward primers for TCR Vbeta segments and 13 reverse primers for TCR Jbeta segments was used in the multiplex PCR. A multiplex PCR assay on genomic DNA amplified the CDR3 region of rearranged TCR beta genes. The Illumina HiSeq System was used to sequence the amplified TCR beta libraries as 87-base-pair reads. Turning to the authors' computational methods: In a later analysis, roughly 80 million unique TCR beta chains were counted across the 500 to 850 repertoires, and around 10 million of these chains were shared by at least two donors. Raw reads were error-corrected and collapsed into unique sequences by a nearest-neighbor algorithm in which closely related sequences were merged to remove PCR and sequencing errors. CDR3 sequences were aligned to IMGT reference sequences to assign V, D and J gene segments. For a sequence to be retained, a match of at least six nucleotides was required to both a V gene segment and a J gene segment. A rearrangement counted as productive if the CDR3 had no stop codons and remained in frame with V and J, and every other rearrangement counted as non-productive. Following IMGT convention, CDR3 was defined as the stretch from the second conserved V-encoded cysteine up to the conserved J-encoded phenylalanine. In an earlier analysis of approximately 500 of the donors, sequences lacking an unambiguous match to a single V gene segment were excluded. In an earlier analysis of approximately 590 of the donors, V segments were called functional above 56.7% productive rearrangements and were called segregating when the between-donor standard deviation exceeded 5%. A statistical classification framework was built for diagnosing cytomegalovirus status from the catalog of TCR beta chain sequences. In a later analysis, TCR nucleotide sequences were compared against IMGT/GENE-DB human TR gene sequences so that V and J genes could be assigned. A later analysis assigned CDR3 sequences and most-parsimonious VDJ recombination scenarios with the TCRdist pipeline. In a later analysis, every TCR beta chain was defined by the combination of its CDR3 amino acid sequence and its V-gene family, and reads without a unique V-gene family were dropped. To address suspected cross-contamination and a sequencing artifact, a later analysis removed a few hundred highly shared, low-generation-probability nucleotide sequences. In a later analysis, a clonal expansion index for each public chain was calculated from normalized within-repertoire ranks of inferred template counts. In a later analysis, generation probabilities were computed using a VDJ recombination model fitted to out-of-frame rearrangements, and the results were checked against IGoR. A later analysis scored TCR-TCR, TCR-HLA and TCR-CMV co-occurrence with hypergeometric tests, applying a repertoire-size bias correction to TCR pairs. A later analysis estimated false discovery rates by permuting HLA or CMV assignments 20 times. In a later analysis, co-occurring TCRs were grouped using DBSCAN, with TCRdist sequence similarity added in when clustering inside HLA-allele-positive subsets. For co-occurrence clustering, repertoires with fewer than 30,000 or more than 120,000 public chains were excluded, along with four to six repertoires with anomalous nucleotide sharing. In TCRdb, the immuneACCESS table is reduced to in-frame sequences with V and J assigned. These tables do not hold every clone; where another copy was compared, an unresolved V gene accounts for under half, and the others remain unexplained. V and J calls and clone size are as listed in that table; D and trimming were resolved from the DNA. The sample yields 130,000 to 150,000 clones; about 75% were counted once. The leading ten clones occupy approximately 4% of the sample.

This clonotype was sampled from a man between 18 and 29 years old in good health and CMV-seronegative. The rearrangement combines TRBV11-2 with TRBJ2-7, and the D gene may be TRBD2, 5 bases matching. Sequenced material: PBMCs. DNA sequence: TGTGCCAGCAGCTTAGGCTGGTCTAGCTCGAGCTCCTACGAGCAGTACTTC. Its protein product is CASSLGWSSSSSYEQYF. The full variable domain, completed from the reference TRBV11-2 and TRBJ2-7 proteins outside the CDR3, reads EAGVAQSPRYKIIEKRQSVAFWCNPISGHATLYWYQQILGQGPKLLIQFQNNGVVDDSQLPKDRFSAERLKGVDSTLKIQPAKLEDSAVYLCASSLGWSSSSSYEQYFGPGTRLTVT.